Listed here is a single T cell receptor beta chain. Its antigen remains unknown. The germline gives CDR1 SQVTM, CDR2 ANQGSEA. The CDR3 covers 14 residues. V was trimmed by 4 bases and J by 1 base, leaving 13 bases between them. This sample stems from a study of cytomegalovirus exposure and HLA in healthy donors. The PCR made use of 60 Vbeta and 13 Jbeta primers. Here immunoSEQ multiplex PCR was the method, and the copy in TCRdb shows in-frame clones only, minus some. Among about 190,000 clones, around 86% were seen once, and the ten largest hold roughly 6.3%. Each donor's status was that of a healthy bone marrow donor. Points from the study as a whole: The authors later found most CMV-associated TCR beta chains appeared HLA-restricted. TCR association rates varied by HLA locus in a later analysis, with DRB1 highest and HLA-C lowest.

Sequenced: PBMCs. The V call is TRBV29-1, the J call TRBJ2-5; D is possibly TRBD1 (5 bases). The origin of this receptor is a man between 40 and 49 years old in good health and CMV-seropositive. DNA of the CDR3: TGCAGCGTTGGACAGAACTTACGCCAAGAGACCCAGTACTTC. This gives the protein CSVGQNLRQETQYF.